This is a list of T cell receptor beta chains from one sample in a study of T and B cells in COVID-19 patients. TCRdb reanalysed the multiplex PCR reads using MiXCR and keeps one entry per CDR3 protein. The sample lists 15,000 to 20,000 distinct CDR3 sequences, roughly 32% occurring once. Sequenced input: blood. These TCRs come from a human donor with active COVID-19. Both conserved end residues are part of each CDR3. The order of the fields is clone size, J gene, D gene, V gene, CDR3 DNA, CDR3 protein. A D gene is named only where the DNA matches it firmly. Size is stated for part of the rows, as once, few or many counts, or as a class when the clone is expanded.

.	TRBJ2-2	.	TRBV20-1	TGCAGTAGCCAAACAGGGAGTGGGACCGGGGAGCTGTTTTTT	CSSQTGSGTGELFF
.	TRBJ1-2	.	TRBV11-1	TGTGCCAGCAGCTTGGCGGGGACGGCGGAAGGCTACACCTTC	CASSLAGTAEGYTF
medium-sized	TRBJ2-3	.	TRBV29-1	TGCAGCGTTGAACGGGGCGACCGTGGTACGCAGTATTTT	CSVERGDRGTQYF
.	TRBJ1-3	.	TRBV5-5	TGTGCCAGCAGCTTGTATTTGAGGGCTGGAAACACCATATATTTT	CASSLYLRAGNTIYF
.	TRBJ1-2	.	TRBV11-2	TGTGCCAGCAGCCGAGGACAACTCTATGGCTACACCTTC	CASSRGQLYGYTF
.	TRBJ2-7	TRBD2	TRBV6-5	TGTGTCAGCAGCGGGGGCCTTGACTACGAGCAGTACTTC	CVSSGGLDYEQYF
few	TRBJ2-6	TRBD1	TRBV7-9	TGTGCCAGCAGCTTAGTGGCAGGGGGAATATCTGGGGCCAACGTCCTGACTTTC	CASSLVAGGISGANVLTF
.	TRBJ2-5	.	TRBV18	TGTGCCAGCTCACAGGGGGAGACCCAGTACTTC	CASSQGETQYF
few	TRBJ2-7	TRBD1	TRBV6-5	TGTGCCAGCAGTTACAGGGACAGGGGGCACTACGAGCAGTACTTC	CASSYRDRGHYEQYF
.	TRBJ2-5	.	TRBV27	TGTGCCAGCAGTTCCCCTCCCGGGGGCCAGTACTTC	CASSSPPGGQYF
few	TRBJ2-3	.	TRBV7-6	TGTGCCAGCAGCCATGGGGGCAAACGGGATACGCAGTATTTT	CASSHGGKRDTQYF
medium-sized	TRBJ2-5	.	TRBV19	TGTGCCAGTAGTATGACCGAAGAGACCCAGTACTTC	CASSMTEETQYF
.	TRBJ1-5	.	TRBV4-3	TGCGCCAGCAGCCAAGAATGGACGGGCAATCAGCCCCAGCATTTT	CASSQEWTGNQPQHF
.	TRBJ1-2	TRBD1	TRBV27	TGTGCCAGCAGGAGACAGGGGGCCAGCAATTTGGGCTACACCTTC	CASRRQGASNLGYTF
few	TRBJ2-2	.	TRBV12-3/TRBV12-4	TGTGCCAGCAGCCCTACCAGGCCTTCCGGGGAGCTGTTTTTT	CASSPTRPSGELFF
few	TRBJ2-2	.	TRBV12-3/TRBV12-4	TGTGCCAGCAGTTTTTTGGCGGCGGGGGAGCTGTTTTTT	CASSFLAAGELFF
.	TRBJ1-2	.	TRBV12-3/TRBV12-4	TGTGCCAGCAGTTCGGACGAGATTAACTATGGCTACACCTTC	CASSSDEINYGYTF
few	TRBJ2-7	.	TRBV5-1	TGCGCCAGCAGCTTCGGGACAAGCTCTTACGAGCAGTACTTC	CASSFGTSSYEQYF
.	TRBJ1-1	.	TRBV6-1	TGTGCCAGCAGAGAGAACACTGAAGCTTTCTTT	CASRENTEAFF
few	TRBJ1-1	.	TRBV19	TGTGCCACCGCGGTAGGTCTGTCCACTGAAGCTTTCTTT	CATAVGLSTEAFF
.	TRBJ2-7	.	TRBV5-6	TGTGCCAGCAGCTTGGGACAGAGTTACGAGCAGTACTTC	CASSLGQSYEQYF
.	TRBJ2-7	.	TRBV20-1	TGCAGTGCTAGAGATCCCCGCGGTCTATCCTACGAGCAGTACTTC	CSARDPRGLSYEQYF
medium-sized	TRBJ1-2	.	TRBV15	TGTGCCACCAGCAGAGGAGGGAAAACTAACTATGGCTACACCTTC	CATSRGGKTNYGYTF
many	TRBJ2-1	TRBD1	TRBV12-3/TRBV12-4	TGTGCCAGCAGTTCACCGGGACAGGGATACAATGAGCAGTTCTTC	CASSSPGQGYNEQFF
.	TRBJ1-5	.	TRBV6-5	TGTGCCAGCAGGGAGTATAGCAATCAGCCCCAGCATTTT	CASREYSNQPQHF
few	TRBJ2-5	.	TRBV5-6	TGTGCCAGCAGCCCATACTTTCGGGACAAGAACCGGCAAGAGACCCAGTACTTC	CASSPYFRDKNRQETQYF
.	TRBJ1-4	.	TRBV6-2/TRBV6-3	TGTGCCAGCAGTCCAACCGTGCGGAGGAATGAAAAACTGTTTTTT	CASSPTVRRNEKLFF
.	TRBJ2-4	TRBD1	TRBV27	TGTGCCAGCAGTTTATTTGGGCAGGGGGTCCCCATTCAGTACTTC	CASSLFGQGVPIQYF
few	TRBJ2-5	.	TRBV27	TGTGCCAGCACTCAACGGTGGGAAGAGACCCAGTACTTC	CASTQRWEETQYF
.	TRBJ2-2	.	TRBV6-5	TGTGCCAGCAGTTATTTCACCGGGGAGCTGTTTTTT	CASSYFTGELFF
few	TRBJ2-5	.	TRBV5-5	TGTGCCAGCAGCTCCCGAGTAGGAGAGACCCAGTACTTC	CASSSRVGETQYF
.	TRBJ2-5	TRBD2	TRBV5-6	TGTGCCAGCAGCCGGGGGGGCCTGAAGACCCAGTACTTC	CASSRGGLKTQYF
.	TRBJ1-4	.	TRBV18	TGTGCCAGCTCACCACTGGGAAAACAGTTTGAAAAACTGTTTTTT	CASSPLGKQFEKLFF
.	TRBJ1-1	.	TRBV7-2	TGTGCCAGCAGCCTAGACACGAACACTGAAGCTTTCTTT	CASSLDTNTEAFF
few	TRBJ1-1	.	TRBV10-3	TGTGCCATCAGAGCGACGGCGAACACTGAAGCTTTCTTT	CAIRATANTEAFF
.	TRBJ1-2	.	TRBV6-5	TGTGCCAGCAGCCCTACCGGGGCCCGCGGAGGCTACACCTTC	CASSPTGARGGYTF
few	TRBJ2-5	.	TRBV14	TGTGCCAGCAGCAAACGGCTCCAAGAGACCCAGTACTTC	CASSKRLQETQYF
.	TRBJ1-5	.	TRBV19	TGTGCCAGTAGTCCTAGAGGGGGGGTTAGCAATCAGCCCCAGCATTTT	CASSPRGGVSNQPQHF
few	TRBJ1-6	TRBD1	TRBV12-3/TRBV12-4	TGTGCCAGCAGCCACACGACCGGGACAGATAATTCACCCCTCCACTTT	CASSHTTGTDNSPLHF
.	TRBJ1-2	.	TRBV5-6	TGTGCCAGCAGCTTGGGGCAGGCTTACTATGGCTACACCTTC	CASSLGQAYYGYTF
few	TRBJ1-3	.	TRBV7-9	TGTGCCAGCAGCCCAATTGCGGGAAACACCATATATTTT	CASSPIAGNTIYF
.	TRBJ1-4	.	TRBV7-2	TGTGCCAGCAGCTTAGCGGGCGTGGGGGGGCGTGGTGAAAAACTGTTTTTT	CASSLAGVGGRGEKLFF
.	TRBJ2-7	.	TRBV6-5	TGTGCCAGCACCGAAGGTGGATATTTGTACGAGCAGTACTTC	CASTEGGYLYEQYF
.	TRBJ2-5	TRBD2	TRBV7-2	TGTGCCAGCAGCTTAGACATAGCGGGGGGGCGGCGGGAGACCCAGTACTTC	CASSLDIAGGRRETQYF